One sample yielded the 21 T cell receptor beta chains listed below, sequenced in a study of vaccination and CD4 T cells after COVID-19. Treatment here: roughly nine-day PBMC culture with coronavirus spike peptide pools or control peptides (ViraFEST assay). Cultured CD4+ T cells had their DNA profiled by the Oncomine TCR Beta short-read assay. TCRdb re-called the PCR reads through MiXCR, storing one row per CDR3 protein. The profile shows a few thousand distinct CDR3 sequences, 22% of them singletons. Antigens of these TCRs are unknown. The source material was CD4+ T cells from blood, cultured in vitro. Receptors originate from a human donor who had recovered from COVID-19.

This clonotype is categorized as medium-sized. The chain uses TRBV7-2 and TRBJ2-2; TRBD2 matches 12 bases. Germline V gene lookup returns CDR1 SGHTA and CDR2 FQGNSA. V shed 10 bases, J shed 4 bases, and the junction held 7 bases outside the gene matches. The CDR3 runs to 15 residues. The CDR3 coding sequence is TGTGCCACCATCCAGGGACTAGCGGGCACCGGGGAGCTGTTTTTT. Translated, it gives CATIQGLAGTGELFF.

The chain carries TRBV6-1 and TRBJ2-5, with no clear D. The CDR3 runs to 16 residues. V lost 10 bases and J lost 4, with 25 bases in between. Germline CDR1 reads MNHNS; CDR2 reads SASEGT. The CDR3 protein is CATDFQTHPGRETQYF. The CDR3 DNA sequence: TGTGCCACCGACTTTCAGACCCACCCCGGGCGAGAGACCCAGTACTTC.

The chain joins TRBV9 to TRBJ2-3; no definite D call. V gave up 0 bases and J gave up 8 bases, with 10 bases separating them. The CDR3 spans 13 residues. Germline CDR1 and CDR2: SGDLS and YYNGEE. The DNA of the CDR3 is TGTGCCAGCAGCGTAGGCCAGTTGGCTACGCAGTATTTT. Its translation: CASSVGQLATQYF.

This clonotype was observed a few times. This chain joins TRBV2 and TRBJ1-5; 8 bases fit TRBD1. The germline V gene encodes CDR1 SNHLY and CDR2 FYNNEI. Losses at the gene ends were 5 bases for V and 11 bases for J; bases not matched to a gene: 11. CDR3 length: 14 residues. The CDR3 reads CASSKTGVGSAQHF. In DNA, the CDR3 is TGTGCCAGCAGTAAGACAGGGGTGGGATCGGCCCAGCATTTT.

The J gene is TRBJ2-4, the V gene TRBV19; 8 positions agree with TRBD1. V was clipped by 6 bases and J by 6 bases; unmatched bases: 7. The germline V gene encodes CDR1 LNHDA and CDR2 SQIVND (reference sequence). This CDR3 spans 14 amino acids. The CDR3 loop reads CASSTTGGGNIQYF. CDR3 nucleotides: TGTGCCAGTAGCACAACAGGGGGTGGAAACATTCAGTACTTC.

This clonotype came up a few times. This CDR3 reads CASIWTPGAGEQYF. The CDR3 region has the DNA TGTGCCAGCATTTGGACTCCAGGGGCGGGCGAGCAGTACTTC. This chain connects TRBV6-1 to TRBJ2-7, with D tentatively TRBD1 (6 bases). Germline V lookup: CDR1 MNHNS, CDR2 SASEGT. V was shortened by 7 bases and J by 6 bases, with 19 bases between the two germline ends. The CDR3 contains 14 residues.

This clonotype was recorded a few times. The gene calls are TRBV18 and TRBJ1-2; D is undetermined. Trimming cost V 1 base and J 3 bases, with 6 bases left between them. CDR1 KGHSH and CDR2 LQKENI come from the germline V gene. This CDR3 comprises 13 residues. The CDR3 loop is CASSPQTDYGYTF. In DNA, the CDR3 is TGTGCCAGCTCACCACAAACGGACTATGGCTACACCTTC.

This rearrangement joins TRBV5-1 to TRBJ2-7, with a tentative D call TRBD1 (6 bases). CDR3 length equals 15 residues. V was trimmed by 2 bases and J by 3 bases, leaving 15 bases between them. Looked up from germline, CDR1 is SGHRS and CDR2 is YFSETQ. CDR3 DNA: TGCGCCAGCAGCTTACAGGGTTACGGGTTCTACGAGCAGTACTTC. It translates to CASSLQGYGFYEQYF.

The rearrangement links TRBV19 to TRBJ2-7; D unclear. This CDR3 is built from 14 residues. In germline, CDR1 is LNHDA, CDR2 SQIVND (reference sequence). Trimming pared 5 bases from V and 2 bases from J, leaving 13 bases between. The chain's CDR3 is CASSRKGAPYEQYF. DNA of the CDR3: TGTGCCAGTAGTCGCAAGGGCGCTCCCTACGAGCAGTACTTC.

This clonotype was counted a few times. The chain has TRBV30 and TRBJ2-5; D is uncertain. The CDR3 is 11 amino acids. Looked up from germline, CDR1 is GTSNPN and CDR2 is SVGIG (reference sequence). Trimming cost V 4 bases and J 7 bases, with 10 bases left between them. CDR3 nucleotide sequence: TGTGCCTGGAACGGAGTCGGGACCCAGTACTTC. Translation gives CAWNGVGTQYF.

The rearrangement uses TRBV23-1 and TRBJ2-7; D ambiguous. TRBV23-1 has ORF status, its function being uncertain. Trimming removed 3 bases at V and 1 base at J, with 16 bases between. The CDR3 totals 16 residues. In DNA, the CDR3 is TGCGCCAGCAGTCACCCGGCGTTCTCCCTATCCTACGAGCAGTACTTC. This sequence encodes CASSHPAFSLSYEQYF.

This clonotype showed up just a few times. The chain links TRBV12-3 or TRBV12-4 to TRBJ1-2, with TRBD1 identical over 7 bases. J gave up 4 bases and V 6 bases, and 8 bases lay outside the gene matches. This CDR3 region has 14 residues. This CDR3 is CASRQTGLGYGYTF. CDR3 nucleotide sequence: TGTGCCAGCAGGCAGACAGGGTTGGGCTATGGCTACACCTTC.

Judged by abundance, this clonotype is medium-sized. V and J are TRBV6-1 and TRBJ1-5, with a weak D call TRBD1 (6 bases). The CDR3 has 18 residues. Germline V gene data show CDR1 as MNHNS and CDR2 as SASEGT. Trimming left V 6 bases short and J 2 bases short, with 23 bases between. The CDR3 here is CASRSRGAREYGNQPQHF. The DNA of the CDR3 is TGTGCCAGCAGGTCGAGGGGGGCGCGGGAATACGGCAATCAGCCCCAGCATTTT.

The chain's CDR3 is CASSLRGLAGPETQYF. In DNA, the CDR3 is TGTGCCAGCAGCCTCAGGGGACTAGCGGGGCCCGAGACCCAGTACTTC. The V gene is TRBV14, the J gene TRBJ2-5; 13 bases map to TRBD2. J gave up 5 bases and V 4 bases, and 7 bases lay outside the gene matches. The CDR3 runs 16 residues. Per germline, CDR1 SGHDN and CDR2 FVKESK.

The CDR3 is CASSLDRGPGTEAFF. The CDR3 coding sequence is TGTGCCAGCAGCTTAGATAGGGGGCCCGGCACTGAAGCTTTCTTT. The chain is built from TRBV7-9 and TRBJ1-1, with TRBD1 identical over 7 bases. Trimming took 1 base from V and 4 from J; bases not matched to a gene: 6. Germline CDR1 and CDR2: SEHNR and FQNEAQ (reference sequence). The CDR3 is 15 residues long.

The rearrangement uses TRBV2 and TRBJ1-4; D call uncertain. V was clipped by 3 bases and J by 8 bases, with 10 bases between them. The CDR3 is 13 amino acids. Germline CDR1 is SNHLY and CDR2 is FYNNEI. The CDR3 spells CASSDRAAEKLFF. CDR3 sequence (DNA): TGTGCCAGCAGTGATCGGGCCGCCGAAAAACTGTTTTTT. The complete variable domain, with remaining parts taken from reference TRBV2 and TRBJ1-4, reads EPEVTQTPSHQVTQMGQEVILRCVPISNHLYFYWYRQILGQKVEFLVSFYNNEISEKSEIFDDQFSVERPDGSNFTLKIRSTKLEDSAMYFCASSDRAAEKLFFGSGTQLSVL.

By frequency in the sample, this clonotype is large. The rearrangement links TRBV20-1 to TRBJ2-5, with a weak D call TRBD1 (5 bases). CDR3 length: 12 residues. Looked up from germline, CDR1 is DFQATT and CDR2 is SNEGSKA (reference sequence). DNA for the CDR3: TGCAGCGTCAGGGTGAGCCAAGAGACCCAGTACTTC. Protein product: CSVRVSQETQYF.

This clonotype is deemed medium-sized. The CDR3 is CSARREGRRSQPQHF. The CDR3, as DNA: TGCAGTGCTAGAAGAGAGGGTAGAAGAAGTCAGCCCCAGCATTTT. The chain combines TRBV20-1 with TRBJ1-5; D uncertain. V was pared by 2 bases and J by 6 bases, with 17 bases between. CDR1 and CDR2 (germline): DFQATT, SNEGSKA (reference sequence). This CDR3 region has 15 residues.

Within the sample, this clonotype is medium-sized. This chain uses TRBV20-1 with TRBJ1-6; TRBD1 matches 10 bases. The CDR3 spans 14 residues. Trimming cost V 0 bases and J 7 bases; bases outside gene matches: 0. Germline loops: CDR1 DFQATT, CDR2 SNEGSKA (reference sequence). The CDR3 region is CSAREDRGNSPLHF. The CDR3 nucleotides are TGCAGTGCTAGAGAGGACAGGGGGAATTCACCCCTCCACTTT.

This clonotype was seen more than once but under ten times. V usage is TRBV20-1 and J usage is TRBJ2-5; the match to TRBD2 covers 16 bases. The J segment lost 2 bases and the V segment lost 3 bases, leaving 6 bases of the junction unmatched. The V gene's germline CDR1 is DFQATT and CDR2 SNEGSKA (reference sequence). There are 17 residues in the CDR3. CDR3 in DNA: TGCAGTGCTAGGCCGGGACTAGCGGGGGGGTTACAAGAGACCCAGTACTTC. It yields the protein CSARPGLAGGLQETQYF.

This clonotype rates as medium-sized (0.01 to 0.1%). V is TRBV20-1 and J is TRBJ1-5, with 7 bases aligning to TRBD1. Germline CDR1 DFQATT, CDR2 SNEGSKA (reference sequence). The CDR3 consists of 14 residues. V trimming: 5 bases; J trimming: 1 base; junction bases outside the gene matches: 5. CDR3 nucleotides: TGCAGTGCTCTGACAGGGTTGAGCAATCAGCCCCAGCATTTT. Residues: CSALTGLSNQPQHF.